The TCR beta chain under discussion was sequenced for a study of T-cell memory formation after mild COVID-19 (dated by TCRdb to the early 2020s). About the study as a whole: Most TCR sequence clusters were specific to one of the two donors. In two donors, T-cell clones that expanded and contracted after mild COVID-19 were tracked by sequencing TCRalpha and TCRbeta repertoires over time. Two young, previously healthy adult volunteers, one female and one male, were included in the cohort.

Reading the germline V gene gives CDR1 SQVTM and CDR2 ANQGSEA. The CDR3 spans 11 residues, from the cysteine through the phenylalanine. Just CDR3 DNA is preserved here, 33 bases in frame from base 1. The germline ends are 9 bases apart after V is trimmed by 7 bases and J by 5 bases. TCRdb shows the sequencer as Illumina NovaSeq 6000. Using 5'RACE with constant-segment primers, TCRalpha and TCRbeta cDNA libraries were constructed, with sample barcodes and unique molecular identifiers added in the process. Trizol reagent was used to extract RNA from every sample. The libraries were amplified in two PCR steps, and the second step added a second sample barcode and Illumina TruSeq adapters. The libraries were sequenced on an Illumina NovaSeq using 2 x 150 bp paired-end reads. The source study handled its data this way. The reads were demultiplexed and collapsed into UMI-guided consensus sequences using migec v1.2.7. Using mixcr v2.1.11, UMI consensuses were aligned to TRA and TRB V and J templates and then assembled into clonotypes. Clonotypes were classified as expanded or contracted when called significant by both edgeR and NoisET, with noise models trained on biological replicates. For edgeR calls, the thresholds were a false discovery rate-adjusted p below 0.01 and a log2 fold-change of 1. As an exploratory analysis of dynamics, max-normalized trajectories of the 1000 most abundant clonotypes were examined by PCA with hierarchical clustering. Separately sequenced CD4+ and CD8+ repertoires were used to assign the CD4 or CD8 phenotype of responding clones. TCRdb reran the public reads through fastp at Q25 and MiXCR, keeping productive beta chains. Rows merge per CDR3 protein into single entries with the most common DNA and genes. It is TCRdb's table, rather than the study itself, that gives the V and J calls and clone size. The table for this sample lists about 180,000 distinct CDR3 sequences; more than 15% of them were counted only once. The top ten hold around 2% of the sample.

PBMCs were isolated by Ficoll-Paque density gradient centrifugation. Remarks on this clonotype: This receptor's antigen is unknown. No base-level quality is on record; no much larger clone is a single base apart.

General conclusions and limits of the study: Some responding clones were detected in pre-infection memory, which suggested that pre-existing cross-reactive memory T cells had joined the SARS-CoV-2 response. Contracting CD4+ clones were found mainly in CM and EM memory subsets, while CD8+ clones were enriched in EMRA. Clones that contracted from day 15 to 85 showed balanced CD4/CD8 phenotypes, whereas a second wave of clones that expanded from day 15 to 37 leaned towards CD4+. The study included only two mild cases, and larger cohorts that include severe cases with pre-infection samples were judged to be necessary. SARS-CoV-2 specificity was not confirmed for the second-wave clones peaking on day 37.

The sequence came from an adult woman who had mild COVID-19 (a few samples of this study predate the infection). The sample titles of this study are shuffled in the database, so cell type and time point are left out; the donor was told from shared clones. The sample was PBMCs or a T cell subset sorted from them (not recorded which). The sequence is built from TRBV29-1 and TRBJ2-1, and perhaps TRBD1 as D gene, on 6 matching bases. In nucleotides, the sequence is TGCAGCGCGACAGGCGACAATGAGCAGTTCTTC. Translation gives CSATGDNEQFF.